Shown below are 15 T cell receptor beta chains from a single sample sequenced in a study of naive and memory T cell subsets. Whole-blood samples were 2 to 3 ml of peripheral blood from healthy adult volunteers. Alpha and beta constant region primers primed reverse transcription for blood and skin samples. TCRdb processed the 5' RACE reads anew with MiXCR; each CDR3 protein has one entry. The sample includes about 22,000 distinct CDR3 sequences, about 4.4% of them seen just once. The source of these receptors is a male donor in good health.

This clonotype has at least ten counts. DNA for the CDR3: TGTGCCAGCAGCTTCGGGGTCGGGACCCAGTACTTC. Its protein product is CASSFGVGTQYF. The chain joins TRBV7-2 to TRBJ2-5, with TRBD2 as a possible D gene (5 bases). Germline loops: CDR1 SGHTA, CDR2 FQGNSA. The CDR3 spans 12 residues. The ends were cut back, 3 bases at V and 7 bases at J, with 9 bases in the middle.

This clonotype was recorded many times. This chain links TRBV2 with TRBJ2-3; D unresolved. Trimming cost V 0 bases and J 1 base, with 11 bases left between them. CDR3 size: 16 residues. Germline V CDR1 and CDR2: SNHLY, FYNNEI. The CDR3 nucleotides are TGTGCCAGCAGTGAAGCGCTGGTTTATGGCACAGATACGCAGTATTTT. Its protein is CASSEALVYGTDTQYF.

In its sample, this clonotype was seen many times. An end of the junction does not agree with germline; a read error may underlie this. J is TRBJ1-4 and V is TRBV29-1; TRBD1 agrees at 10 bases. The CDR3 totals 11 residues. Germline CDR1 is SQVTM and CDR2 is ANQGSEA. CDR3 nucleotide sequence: TGCAGCGTTGGGGACAGGGGAACCAGGATTTTT. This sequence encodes CSVGDRGTRIF.

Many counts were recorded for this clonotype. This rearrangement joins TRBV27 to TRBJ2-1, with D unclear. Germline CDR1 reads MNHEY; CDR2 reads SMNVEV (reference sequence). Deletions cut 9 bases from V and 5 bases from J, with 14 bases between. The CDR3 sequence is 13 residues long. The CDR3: CASSGRVDNEQFF. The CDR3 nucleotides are TGTGCCAGTTCTGGACGAGTAGACAATGAGCAGTTCTTC.

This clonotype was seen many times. The CDR3 spells CSANRHGRLSTDTQYF. The DNA for the CDR3 is TGCAGTGCAAACAGGCACGGGAGGCTTAGCACAGATACGCAGTATTTT. This chain joins TRBV20-1 and TRBJ2-3, with 7 bases fitting TRBD2. Germline V gene lookup returns CDR1 DFQATT and CDR2 SNEGSKA (reference sequence). The J segment lost 0 bases and the V segment lost 6 bases, leaving 12 bases of the junction unmatched. This CDR3 has 16 residues.

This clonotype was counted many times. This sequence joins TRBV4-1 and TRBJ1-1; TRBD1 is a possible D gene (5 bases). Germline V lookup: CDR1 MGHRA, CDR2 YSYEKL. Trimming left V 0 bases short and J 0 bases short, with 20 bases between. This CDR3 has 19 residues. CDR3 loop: CASSQDRGDWITMNTEAFF. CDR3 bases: TGCGCCAGCAGCCAAGACCGGGGGGACTGGATTACCATGAACACTGAAGCTTTCTTT.

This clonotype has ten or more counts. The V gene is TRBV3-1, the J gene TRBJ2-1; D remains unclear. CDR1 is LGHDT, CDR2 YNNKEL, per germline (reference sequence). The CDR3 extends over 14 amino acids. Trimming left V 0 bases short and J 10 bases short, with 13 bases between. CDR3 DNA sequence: TGTGCCAGCAGCCAAGAACTGTCCGCTCGCGAGCAGTTCTTC. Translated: CASSQELSAREQFF.

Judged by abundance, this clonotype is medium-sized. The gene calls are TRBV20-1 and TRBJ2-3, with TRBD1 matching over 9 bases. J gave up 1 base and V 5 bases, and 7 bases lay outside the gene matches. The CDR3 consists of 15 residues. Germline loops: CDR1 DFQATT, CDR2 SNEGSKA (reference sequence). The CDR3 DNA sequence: TGCAGTGCTCAAAACCGGGACAGGGGCACAGATACGCAGTATTTT. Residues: CSAQNRDRGTDTQYF.

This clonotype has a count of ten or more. The CDR3 region is CASSLTHIFRGGHQPQHF. For the CDR3, the DNA is TGTGCCAGCAGTTTAACCCATATCTTCCGGGGCGGTCATCAGCCCCAGCATTTT. The chain links TRBV28 to TRBJ1-5; D may be TRBD1 (5 bases). CDR3 size: 18 residues. Trimming stripped 2 bases from V and 5 bases from J, with 22 bases between. CDR1 MDHEN and CDR2 SYDVKM come from the germline V gene.

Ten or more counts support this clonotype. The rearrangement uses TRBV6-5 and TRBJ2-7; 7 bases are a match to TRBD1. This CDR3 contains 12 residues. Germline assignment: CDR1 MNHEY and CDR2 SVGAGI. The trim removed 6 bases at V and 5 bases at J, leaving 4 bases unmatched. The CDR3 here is CASSQGVHEQYF. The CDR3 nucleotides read TGTGCCAGCAGCCAGGGGGTACACGAGCAGTACTTC.

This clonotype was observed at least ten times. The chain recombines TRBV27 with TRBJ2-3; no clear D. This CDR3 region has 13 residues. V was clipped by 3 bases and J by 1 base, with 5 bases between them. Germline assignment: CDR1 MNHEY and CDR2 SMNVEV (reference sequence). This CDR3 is CASSFPGTDTQYF. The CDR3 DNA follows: TGTGCCAGCAGTTTCCCCGGCACAGATACGCAGTATTTT.

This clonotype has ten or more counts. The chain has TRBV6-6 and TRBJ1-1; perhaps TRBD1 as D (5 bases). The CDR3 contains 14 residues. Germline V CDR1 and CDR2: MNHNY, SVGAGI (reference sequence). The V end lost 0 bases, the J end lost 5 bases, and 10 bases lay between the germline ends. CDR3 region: CASSYSNRGTEAFF. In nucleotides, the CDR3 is TGTGCCAGCAGTTACTCGAATCGGGGGACTGAAGCTTTCTTT.

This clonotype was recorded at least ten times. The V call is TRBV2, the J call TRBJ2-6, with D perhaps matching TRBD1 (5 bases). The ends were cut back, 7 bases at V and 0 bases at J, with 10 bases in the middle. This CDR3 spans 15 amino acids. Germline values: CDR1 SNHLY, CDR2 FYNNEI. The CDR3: CASKTELSGANVLTF. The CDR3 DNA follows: TGTGCCAGCAAGACAGAACTCTCTGGGGCCAACGTCCTGACTTTC.

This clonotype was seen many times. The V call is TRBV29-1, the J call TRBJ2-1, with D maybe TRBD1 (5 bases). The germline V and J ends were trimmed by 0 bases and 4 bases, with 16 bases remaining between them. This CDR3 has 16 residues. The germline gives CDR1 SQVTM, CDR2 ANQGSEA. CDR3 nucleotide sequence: TGCAGCGTTGAAGACATGGCAGGGAAAAGATACAATGAGCAGTTCTTC. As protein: CSVEDMAGKRYNEQFF.

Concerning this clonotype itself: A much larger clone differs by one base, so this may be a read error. The CDR3 nucleotides read TGCAGTGCTAAACGGACAGGGGTGGCTGGCGACACCTTC. It yields the protein CSAKRTGVAGDTF. J is TRBJ1-2 and V is TRBV20-1, with 9 bases identical to TRBD1. CDR3 length equals 13 residues. Germline V gene sequence: CDR1 DFQATT, CDR2 SNEGSKA (reference sequence).